Shown below are 9 T cell receptor beta chains from a single sample sequenced in a study of blood T cell repertoires in COVID-19. Assay: immunoSEQ multiplex PCR; the TCRdb copy retains only in-frame clones and omits some. The top ten clones hold about 4% of a sample with under 300,000 clones, around four fifths of them seen once. Sequencing was carried out using peripheral blood. These TCRs come from a man aged 50-59 years with acute or convalescent COVID-19.

The chain links TRBV5-4 to TRBJ2-1; perhaps TRBD2 as D (6 bases). The CDR3 sequence is 15 residues long. V lost 3 bases, J lost 7 bases, and 17 bases lay in between. In germline, CDR1 is SGHNT, CDR2 YYREEE (reference sequence). The DNA of the CDR3 is TGTGCCAGCAGCTCCGAGGGGTGGAGGGAGAATGAGCAGTTCTTC. Translated: CASSSEGWRENEQFF. The whole variable domain, remainder taken from reference TRBV5-4 and TRBJ2-1, is ETGVTQSPTHLIKTRGQQVTLRCSSQSGHNTVSWYQQALGQGPQFIFQYYREEENGRGNFPPRFSGLQFPNYSSELNVNALELDDSALYLCASSSEGWRENEQFFGPGTRLTVL.

This chain links TRBV27 with TRBJ1-6, with D possibly TRBD1 on 5 matching bases. CDR3 length: 16 residues. From germline, CDR1 is MNHEY and CDR2 SMNVEV (reference sequence). Trimming cost V 6 bases and J 1 base, with 13 bases left between them. Here the CDR3 reads CASRSPRGSYNSPLHF. For the CDR3, the DNA is TGTGCCAGCAGATCCCCTAGGGGTTCCTATAATTCACCCCTCCACTTT.

The CDR3 sequence is CASSSRNRGRDGYTF. Written as DNA, the CDR3 is TGTGCCAGCAGCTCCCGGAACAGGGGGCGGGATGGCTACACCTTC. The rearrangement uses TRBV7-2 and TRBJ1-2, with TRBD1 identical over 9 bases. Germline V gene lookup returns CDR1 SGHTA and CDR2 FQGNSA. After removal of 4 bases from V and 6 bases from J, the junction contained 9 bases not matched to a gene. The CDR3 length is 15 residues.

The rearrangement uses TRBV5-4 and TRBJ1-1; D uncertain. Germline values: CDR1 SGHNT, CDR2 YYREEE (reference sequence). V shed 5 bases and J shed 4 bases, with 6 bases lying between them. The CDR3 is 11 amino acids. Written as DNA, the CDR3 is TGTGCCAGCAGGGGAGGCACTGAAGCTTTCTTT. The encoded protein is CASRGGTEAFF.

This chain joins TRBV25-1 and TRBJ1-3; D is undetermined. V gave up 6 bases and J gave up 4 bases, with 13 bases separating them. The CDR3 has 14 amino acids. Germline V gene lookup returns CDR1 MGHDK and CDR2 SYGVNS. CDR3 amino acids: CASSERGLGNTIYF. The CDR3 nucleotides are TGTGCCAGCAGCGAACGGGGATTAGGAAACACCATATATTTT.

V gene TRBV6-1 combines with J gene TRBJ1-2; D is undetermined. Germline V gene lookup returns CDR1 MNHNS and CDR2 SASEGT. CDR3 length: 17 amino acids. V lost 2 bases, J lost 3 bases, and 19 bases lay in between. The chain's CDR3 is CASSESRAVSSHYGYTF. The CDR3, as DNA: TGTGCCAGCAGTGAAAGCCGCGCCGTCTCGAGCCACTATGGCTACACCTTC.

The rearrangement links TRBV7-8 to TRBJ1-6; D is unresolved. CDR3 size: 15 residues. V was pared by 1 base and J by 6 bases, with 10 bases between. Germline CDR1 is SGHVS and CDR2 is FQNEAQ. DNA for the CDR3: TGTGCCAGCAGCTTAGACGCCCCGGGTAATTCACCCCTCCACTTT. This sequence encodes CASSLDAPGNSPLHF.

The chain recombines TRBV7-6 with TRBJ2-3, with 7 bases that match TRBD2. V trimming: 5 bases; J trimming: 1 base; junction bases outside the gene matches: 3. CDR1 is SGHVS, CDR2 FNYEAQ, per germline. This CDR3 is built from 14 residues. CDR3 residues: CASSMGGGTDTQYF. The CDR3 DNA follows: TGTGCCAGCAGCATGGGGGGGGGCACAGATACGCAGTATTTT.

The chain employs TRBV18 and TRBJ1-1, with no clear D. Trimming took off 4 bases at V and 5 bases at J, with 14 bases between the two ends. Germline assignment: CDR1 KGHSH and CDR2 LQKENI. The CDR3 is 14 amino acids. The CDR3 spells CASSRRDIATEAFF. The CDR3 DNA sequence: TGTGCCAGCTCACGGAGGGATATTGCGACTGAAGCTTTCTTT.